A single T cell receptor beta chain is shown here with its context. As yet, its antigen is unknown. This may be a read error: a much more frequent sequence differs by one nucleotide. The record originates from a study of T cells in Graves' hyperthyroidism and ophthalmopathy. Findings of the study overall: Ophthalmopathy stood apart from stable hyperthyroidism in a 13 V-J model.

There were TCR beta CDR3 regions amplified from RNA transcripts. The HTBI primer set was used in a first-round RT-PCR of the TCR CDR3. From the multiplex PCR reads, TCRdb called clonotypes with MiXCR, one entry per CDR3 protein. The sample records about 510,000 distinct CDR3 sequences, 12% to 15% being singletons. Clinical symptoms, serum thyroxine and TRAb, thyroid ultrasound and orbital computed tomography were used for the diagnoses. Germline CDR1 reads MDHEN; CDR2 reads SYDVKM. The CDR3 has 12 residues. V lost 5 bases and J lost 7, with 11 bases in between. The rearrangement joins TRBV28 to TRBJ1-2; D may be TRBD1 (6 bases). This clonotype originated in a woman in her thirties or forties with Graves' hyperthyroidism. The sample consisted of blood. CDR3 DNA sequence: TGTGCCAGCAGTCCCGGGGGCTGTGGCTACACCTTC. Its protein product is CASSPGGCGYTF.